This passage covers 28 T cell receptor beta chains from one sample sequenced in a study of beta chain features in type 1 diabetes. Expressed TCRB transcripts were sequenced, since all the RNA that had been isolated was reverse transcribed. The method was immunoSEQ multiplex PCR; TCRdb's version includes in-frame clones alone and lacks a portion of them. The table shows 150,000 to 190,000 clones, with under 9.5% occurring only once. Sequencing input: central memory CD4+ T cells from blood. These receptors originate from a man younger than 30 in good health.

At least ten counts were recorded for this clone. The rearrangement links TRBV30 to TRBJ2-3; tentative D call: TRBD1 (6 bases). The CDR3 is 16 amino acids. Trimming took 1 base from V and 0 from J, leaving 14 bases between them. Germline CDR1 is GTSNPN and CDR2 is SVGIG (reference sequence). The CDR3 DNA follows: TGTGCCTGGAGTGAAGGGACAACCCCTAGCACAGATACGCAGTATTTT. Protein: CAWSEGTTPSTDTQYF.

The chain is built from TRBV9 and TRBJ1-3; 7 nucleotides line up with TRBD1. CDR1 and CDR2 from the germline V gene are SGDLS and YYNGEE. This CDR3 is 15 amino acids long. Trimming cost V 3 bases and J 6 bases; bases outside gene matches: 9. CDR3 sequence (DNA): TGTGCCAGCAGCGCCGAAACAGGGGACGCAAACACCATATATTTT. Translated, it gives CASSAETGDANTIYF.

J is TRBJ1-3 and V is TRBV13; TRBD1 agrees at 9 bases. The ends lost 5 bases at V and 6 bases at J; junction bases unmatched: 11. This CDR3 has 16 residues. Germline-derived CDR1 and CDR2 are PRHDT and FYEKMQ (reference sequence). This chain's CDR3 is CASSRWGTGLENTIYF. The CDR3 DNA sequence: TGTGCCAGCAGCCGGTGGGGGACAGGGCTAGAAAACACCATATATTTT.

V is TRBV11-3 and J is TRBJ2-5; 14 bases are shared with TRBD2. V shed 1 base, J shed 2 bases, and the junction held 3 bases outside the gene matches. The CDR3 consists of 17 residues. CDR1 and CDR2 (germline): SGHNT, YENEEA. In DNA form, the CDR3 reads TGTGCCAGCAGCTTAGGGGGACTAGCGGGAGTACAAGAGACCCAGTACTTC. Residues: CASSLGGLAGVQETQYF.

This clone was detected many times. Other DNA sequences in the sample encode the same CDR3. The chain carries TRBV20-1 and TRBJ1-2; D unresolved. The CDR3 is 11 amino acids. The V end lost 4 bases, the J end lost 2 bases, and 5 bases lay between the germline ends. The V gene's germline CDR1 is DFQATT and CDR2 SNEGSKA (reference sequence). The CDR3 loop reads CSATENYGYTF. The CDR3 DNA follows: TGCAGTGCTACGGAGAACTATGGCTACACCTTC.

This clone was seen many times. V gene TRBV13 combines with J gene TRBJ1-3, with D possibly TRBD1 on 5 matching bases. The length of the CDR3 is 16 residues. The V gene lost 5 bases and the J gene lost 0 bases, with 14 bases spanning the gap. Per the germline V gene, CDR1 is PRHDT and CDR2 is FYEKMQ (reference sequence). The CDR3 DNA sequence: TGTGCCAGCAGCCTTGGACGGACACACTCTGGAAACACCATATATTTT. This encodes CASSLGRTHSGNTIYF. Full variable domain (rest looked up from reference TRBV13 and TRBJ1-3): AAGVIQSPRHLIKEKRETATLKCYPIPRHDTVYWYQQGPGQDPQFLISFYEKMQSDKGSIPDRFSAQQFSDYHSELNMSSLELGDSALYFCASSLGRTHSGNTIYFGEGSWLTVV.

This clone was seen at least ten times. The chain carries TRBV11-2 and TRBJ2-3, with D perhaps TRBD2 (5 bases). V lost 7 bases to trimming and J lost 4 bases, with 21 bases between them. There are 16 residues in the CDR3. Looked up from germline, CDR1 is SGHAT and CDR2 is FQNNGV. CDR3 in amino acids: CASTQGGRLASDTQYF. In nucleotides, the CDR3 is TGTGCCAGCACCCAAGGCGGGCGGCTAGCATCAGATACGCAGTATTTT.

This clone was picked up a small number of times. The CDR3 coding sequence is TGTGCCAGCAGCGTATATGGGGCCAACGTCCTGACTTTC. This sequence encodes CASSVYGANVLTF. This chain connects TRBV9 to TRBJ2-6; D is ambiguous. This CDR3 has 13 amino acids. V lost 1 base, J lost 3 bases, and 2 bases lay in between. Germline CDR1 reads SGDLS; CDR2 reads YYNGEE. Supplemented by reference TRBV9 and TRBJ2-6, the full variable domain reads DSGVTQTPKHLITATGQRVTLRCSPRSGDLSVYWYQQSLDQGLQFLIQYYNGEERAKGNILERFSAQQFPDLHSELNLSSLELGDSALYFCASSVYGANVLTFGAGSRLTVL.

This clone was observed a few times. The V call is TRBV7-3, the J call TRBJ2-3; the match to TRBD2 covers 7 bases. Germline lookup yields CDR1 SGHTA and CDR2 FQGTGA. The ends lost 6 bases at V and 2 bases at J; junction bases unmatched: 14. The CDR3 runs to 17 residues. The DNA for the CDR3 is TGTGCCAGCAGTGGAATCAGGTCCGGGAGGCCCACAGATACGCAGTATTTT. It is translated as CASSGIRSGRPTDTQYF.

The rearrangement joins TRBV30 to TRBJ1-5; weak D call: TRBD1 (5 bases). The CDR3 has 13 residues. The V gene's germline CDR1 is GTSNPN and CDR2 SVGIG (reference sequence). Trimming shortened V by 0 bases and J by 7 bases, and 10 bases separated the two germline ends. In DNA form, the CDR3 reads TGTGCCTGGAGTGTACCGGGGGTGCAGCCCCAGCATTTT. Protein sequence: CAWSVPGVQPQHF.

The chain couples TRBV9 to TRBJ2-1; a possible D gene is TRBD2 (7 bases). The CDR3 sequence is 17 residues long. V gave up 2 bases and J gave up 6 bases, with 21 bases separating them. Germline assignment: CDR1 SGDLS and CDR2 YYNGEE. The chain's CDR3 is CASSVDFGGALSNEQFF. The CDR3 region has the DNA TGTGCCAGCAGCGTCGACTTTGGGGGGGCTCTGAGCAATGAGCAGTTCTTC.

V usage is TRBV6-5 and J usage is TRBJ1-1; 7 bases line up with TRBD1. The CDR3 spans 13 residues. Losses at the gene ends were 5 bases for V and 5 bases for J; bases not matched to a gene: 5. CDR1 and CDR2 (germline): MNHEY, SVGAGI. CDR3 sequence reads: CASSIDRETEAFF. The CDR3 nucleotides are TGTGCCAGCAGTATCGACAGGGAAACTGAAGCTTTCTTT.

This clone has a handful of counts. This chain links TRBV15 with TRBJ1-2, with no clear D. CDR1 and CDR2 (germline): LNHNV, YYDKDF (reference sequence). Trimming shortened V by 0 bases and J by 7 bases, and 15 bases separated the two germline ends. The CDR3 extends over 15 amino acids. This CDR3 is CATSRDLYSLGGYTF. CDR3 DNA sequence: TGTGCCACCAGCAGAGATTTATACAGCCTGGGTGGCTACACCTTC.

The chain couples TRBV10-3 to TRBJ1-2, with D tentatively TRBD1 (5 bases). The germline V gene encodes CDR1 ENHRY and CDR2 SYGVKD. V lost 3 bases and J lost 0, with 14 bases in between. This CDR3 comprises 16 residues. The CDR3 reads CAISDVQGRANYGYTF. For the CDR3, the DNA is TGTGCCATCAGTGACGTGCAGGGTAGAGCTAACTATGGCTACACCTTC.

This chain joins TRBV7-2 and TRBJ2-2; D might be TRBD2 (5 bases). Germline lookup yields CDR1 SGHTA and CDR2 FQGNSA. There are 12 residues in the CDR3. With 4 bases removed from V and 7 bases from J, the gap between germline ends came to 7 bases. The CDR3 sequence: CASSSGYGELFF. As DNA, the CDR3 is TGTGCCAGCAGCTCGGGATACGGGGAGCTGTTTTTT.

This clone appeared a few times. The chain couples TRBV5-1 to TRBJ1-2, with 10 bases lining up with TRBD1. CDR1 is SGHRS and CDR2 is YFSETQ in the germline V gene. V dropped 4 bases and J dropped 8; count of bases not matched to a gene: 11. CDR3 length: 15 residues. For the CDR3, the DNA is TGCGCCAGCAGCCCAACAGCGGGACAGGGGAGAGGCTACACCTTC. Its protein product is CASSPTAGQGRGYTF.

This clone was recorded many times. This chain uses TRBV5-1 with TRBJ2-5, with D maybe TRBD1 (6 bases). The germline V gene encodes CDR1 SGHRS and CDR2 YFSETQ. V lost 4 bases and J lost 3, with 16 bases in between. This CDR3 spans 15 amino acids. The CDR3 coding sequence is TGCGCCAGCAGCCGTGCCTTGGACAGCAAAGAGACCCAGTACTTC. Translation gives CASSRALDSKETQYF.

The chain joins TRBV7-3 to TRBJ2-1; 13 nucleotides align to TRBD2. Trimming removed 5 bases from V and 8 bases from J; junction bases left unmatched: 9. Germline-derived CDR1 and CDR2 are SGHTA and FQGTGA. The CDR3 consists of 16 residues. The CDR3 sequence is CASSPGLAGRWDEQFF. The DNA of the CDR3 is TGTGCCAGCAGCCCGGGACTAGCGGGACGCTGGGATGAGCAGTTCTTC.

This clone was seen more than once but under ten times. The chain carries TRBV5-4 and TRBJ2-5; a possible D gene is TRBD1 (5 bases). Per germline, CDR1 SGHNT and CDR2 YYREEE (reference sequence). CDR3 length: 15 residues. V was shortened by 0 bases and J by 2 bases, with 11 bases between the two germline ends. CDR3 nucleotide sequence: TGTGCCAGCAGCTTGGTGGGGCAGCTTCAAGAGACCCAGTACTTC. Its protein product is CASSLVGQLQETQYF.

The DNA for the CDR3 is TGTGCCAGCAGTGACTTAGCGGGGGGTAGATACGAGCAGTACTTC. Amino acids: CASSDLAGGRYEQYF. This chain connects TRBV6-5 to TRBJ2-7; 10 nucleotides match TRBD2. Unmatched junction bases numbered 8, after V lost 5 bases and J lost 4 bases. Germline V gene lookup returns CDR1 MNHEY and CDR2 SVGAGI. The CDR3 spans 15 residues.

This clone was observed a handful of times. The chain combines TRBV11-1 with TRBJ2-3; TRBD2 matches 13 bases. CDR3 length equals 14 residues. Germline CDR1 SGHAT, CDR2 FQDESV (reference sequence). With 6 bases clipped from V and 6 bases from J, the junction kept 3 bases outside the gene matches. This CDR3 is CASSTLAGGDTQYF. CDR3 DNA: TGTGCCAGCAGTACACTAGCGGGAGGGGATACGCAGTATTTT.

The chain carries TRBV4-1 and TRBJ2-5, with 10 positions matching TRBD2. The V gene end was trimmed by 3 bases and the J gene end by 3 bases; junction bases not matched to a gene: 7. The CDR3 sequence is 16 residues long. Germline-derived CDR1 and CDR2 are MGHRA and YSYEKL. The CDR3 here is CASSHYGLADKETQYF. The CDR3 coding sequence is TGCGCCAGCAGCCACTACGGACTAGCGGATAAAGAGACCCAGTACTTC.

This clone has only a few counts. The chain is built from TRBV7-2 and TRBJ1-5; D unclear. With 2 bases removed from V and 0 bases from J, the gap between germline ends came to 8 bases. Germline V CDR1 and CDR2: SGHTA, FQGNSA. The CDR3 covers 15 residues. The CDR3 loop is CASSLRGDSNQPQHF. For the CDR3, the DNA is TGTGCCAGCAGCTTAAGAGGAGATAGCAATCAGCCCCAGCATTTT.

This chain links TRBV7-2 with TRBJ1-6, with D unresolved. This CDR3 is built from 14 residues. Germline V gene lookup returns CDR1 SGHTA and CDR2 FQGNSA. V lost 2 bases to trimming and J lost 10 bases, with 12 bases between them. CDR3 nucleotide sequence: TGTGCCAGCAGCTTATCGAGGGTCGGGTCACCCCTCCACTTT. It yields the protein CASSLSRVGSPLHF.

The chain joins TRBV4-3 to TRBJ2-1, with 11 nucleotides matching TRBD1. The CDR3 consists of 17 residues. V dropped 2 bases and J dropped 0; count of bases not matched to a gene: 3. CDR1 LGHNA and CDR2 YSLEER come from the germline V gene. CDR3 sequence: CASSQWGQGGSYNEQFF. For the CDR3, the DNA is TGCGCCAGCAGCCAATGGGGACAGGGGGGCTCCTACAATGAGCAGTTCTTC.

The chain combines TRBV9 with TRBJ2-1; no reliable D call. The ends were cut back, 0 bases at V and 11 bases at J, with 12 bases in the middle. CDR1 SGDLS and CDR2 YYNGEE come from the germline V gene. The CDR3 consists of 13 residues. CDR3 residues: CASSVVPRYQQFF. CDR3 DNA: TGTGCCAGCAGCGTAGTCCCACGGTATCAGCAGTTCTTC.

J is TRBJ2-3 and V is TRBV6-5; 7 positions agree with TRBD2. Unmatched junction bases numbered 11, after V lost 2 bases and J lost 9 bases. Per the germline V gene, CDR1 is MNHEY and CDR2 is SVGAGI. The CDR3 has 15 amino acids. The CDR3 coding sequence is TGTGCCAGCAGTTACCAGCCAGCGGGATTGGGGACGCAGTATTTT. Protein sequence: CASSYQPAGLGTQYF.

The rearrangement uses TRBV25-1 and TRBJ1-6; TRBD1 aligns across 10 bases. Trimming cost V 1 base and J 2 bases; bases outside gene matches: 5. The germline CDR1 and CDR2 sequences are MGHDK and SYGVNS. The CDR3 consists of 18 residues. The CDR3 sequence is CASSELGDRGTYNSPLHF. The DNA of the CDR3 is TGTGCCAGCAGTGAATTGGGGGACAGGGGTACCTATAATTCACCCCTCCACTTT.